One T cell receptor (beta chain) is described in this entry. Its antigen is undetermined. In the PCR, 60 Vbeta and 13 Jbeta primers were used. Using immunoSEQ multiplex PCR, the repertoire was profiled, and TCRdb retains in-frame clones only, with some absent. The sample shows some 160,000 clones, more than 65% of them seen only once. CDR3 size: 14 residues. Germline CDR1 reads SEHNR; CDR2 reads FQNEAQ (reference sequence). The ends were cut back, 9 bases at V and 6 bases at J, with 15 bases in the middle. This sample is part of a study of cytomegalovirus exposure and HLA in healthy donors. Study information: Earlier work reported 95 million to 130 million unique TCR beta sequences from about 190 million T cells.

Notes on the study in general: Prior analysis indicated that the majority of TCR beta V segments exhibited productivity approximately 90% or approximately 30% of the time. When analyzed later, a missense DCLRE1C variant was found to be linked to TCR beta V- and J-gene trimming. The study flagged approximately 180 TCR beta chains as cytomegalovirus-associated.

The chain couples TRBV7-9 to TRBJ1-6; D remains unclear. Sequences were obtained from PBMCs. This clonotype was obtained from a middle-aged man in good health and CMV-seropositive. The CDR3 reads CASNLEGGNSPLHF. The CDR3 nucleotides are TGTGCCAGTAACCTCGAGGGTGGTAATTCACCCCTCCACTTT.